This TCR beta chain was documented in a study of T cells after yellow fever vaccination. General observations from the study: The CD4 compartment and the CD8 compartment contained a small share of clonotypes in common.

CDR1 is SGHNT and CDR2 is YYREEE in the germline V gene (reference sequence). V lost 0 bases to trimming and J lost 7 bases; unmatched junction nucleotides: 11. The CDR3 has 16 amino acids. MiXCR, run by TCRdb on the 5' RACE reads, gives a single entry per CDR3 protein. The sample includes 450,000 to 650,000 distinct CDR3 sequences, 13% of them seen just once. A word on this clonotype: Its antigen is unknown.

The receptor was derived from a man aged 25-40 years who received the YFV17D yellow fever vaccine. The chain is built from TRBV5-4 and TRBJ1-1, with 8 bases fitting TRBD1. The sample consisted of PBMCs, taken on the day of the yellow fever booster vaccination. This chain's CDR3 is CASSLVVTGARSEAFF. Here the CDR3 DNA reads TGTGCCAGCAGCTTGGTAGTGACAGGGGCGCGAAGTGAAGCTTTCTTT. Using reference TRBV5-4 and TRBJ1-1 for the parts outside the CDR3, the full variable domain is ETGVTQSPTHLIKTRGQQVTLRCSSQSGHNTVSWYQQALGQGPQFIFQYYREEENGRGNFPPRFSGLQFPNYSSELNVNALELDDSALYLCASSLVVTGARSEAFFGQGTRLTVV.